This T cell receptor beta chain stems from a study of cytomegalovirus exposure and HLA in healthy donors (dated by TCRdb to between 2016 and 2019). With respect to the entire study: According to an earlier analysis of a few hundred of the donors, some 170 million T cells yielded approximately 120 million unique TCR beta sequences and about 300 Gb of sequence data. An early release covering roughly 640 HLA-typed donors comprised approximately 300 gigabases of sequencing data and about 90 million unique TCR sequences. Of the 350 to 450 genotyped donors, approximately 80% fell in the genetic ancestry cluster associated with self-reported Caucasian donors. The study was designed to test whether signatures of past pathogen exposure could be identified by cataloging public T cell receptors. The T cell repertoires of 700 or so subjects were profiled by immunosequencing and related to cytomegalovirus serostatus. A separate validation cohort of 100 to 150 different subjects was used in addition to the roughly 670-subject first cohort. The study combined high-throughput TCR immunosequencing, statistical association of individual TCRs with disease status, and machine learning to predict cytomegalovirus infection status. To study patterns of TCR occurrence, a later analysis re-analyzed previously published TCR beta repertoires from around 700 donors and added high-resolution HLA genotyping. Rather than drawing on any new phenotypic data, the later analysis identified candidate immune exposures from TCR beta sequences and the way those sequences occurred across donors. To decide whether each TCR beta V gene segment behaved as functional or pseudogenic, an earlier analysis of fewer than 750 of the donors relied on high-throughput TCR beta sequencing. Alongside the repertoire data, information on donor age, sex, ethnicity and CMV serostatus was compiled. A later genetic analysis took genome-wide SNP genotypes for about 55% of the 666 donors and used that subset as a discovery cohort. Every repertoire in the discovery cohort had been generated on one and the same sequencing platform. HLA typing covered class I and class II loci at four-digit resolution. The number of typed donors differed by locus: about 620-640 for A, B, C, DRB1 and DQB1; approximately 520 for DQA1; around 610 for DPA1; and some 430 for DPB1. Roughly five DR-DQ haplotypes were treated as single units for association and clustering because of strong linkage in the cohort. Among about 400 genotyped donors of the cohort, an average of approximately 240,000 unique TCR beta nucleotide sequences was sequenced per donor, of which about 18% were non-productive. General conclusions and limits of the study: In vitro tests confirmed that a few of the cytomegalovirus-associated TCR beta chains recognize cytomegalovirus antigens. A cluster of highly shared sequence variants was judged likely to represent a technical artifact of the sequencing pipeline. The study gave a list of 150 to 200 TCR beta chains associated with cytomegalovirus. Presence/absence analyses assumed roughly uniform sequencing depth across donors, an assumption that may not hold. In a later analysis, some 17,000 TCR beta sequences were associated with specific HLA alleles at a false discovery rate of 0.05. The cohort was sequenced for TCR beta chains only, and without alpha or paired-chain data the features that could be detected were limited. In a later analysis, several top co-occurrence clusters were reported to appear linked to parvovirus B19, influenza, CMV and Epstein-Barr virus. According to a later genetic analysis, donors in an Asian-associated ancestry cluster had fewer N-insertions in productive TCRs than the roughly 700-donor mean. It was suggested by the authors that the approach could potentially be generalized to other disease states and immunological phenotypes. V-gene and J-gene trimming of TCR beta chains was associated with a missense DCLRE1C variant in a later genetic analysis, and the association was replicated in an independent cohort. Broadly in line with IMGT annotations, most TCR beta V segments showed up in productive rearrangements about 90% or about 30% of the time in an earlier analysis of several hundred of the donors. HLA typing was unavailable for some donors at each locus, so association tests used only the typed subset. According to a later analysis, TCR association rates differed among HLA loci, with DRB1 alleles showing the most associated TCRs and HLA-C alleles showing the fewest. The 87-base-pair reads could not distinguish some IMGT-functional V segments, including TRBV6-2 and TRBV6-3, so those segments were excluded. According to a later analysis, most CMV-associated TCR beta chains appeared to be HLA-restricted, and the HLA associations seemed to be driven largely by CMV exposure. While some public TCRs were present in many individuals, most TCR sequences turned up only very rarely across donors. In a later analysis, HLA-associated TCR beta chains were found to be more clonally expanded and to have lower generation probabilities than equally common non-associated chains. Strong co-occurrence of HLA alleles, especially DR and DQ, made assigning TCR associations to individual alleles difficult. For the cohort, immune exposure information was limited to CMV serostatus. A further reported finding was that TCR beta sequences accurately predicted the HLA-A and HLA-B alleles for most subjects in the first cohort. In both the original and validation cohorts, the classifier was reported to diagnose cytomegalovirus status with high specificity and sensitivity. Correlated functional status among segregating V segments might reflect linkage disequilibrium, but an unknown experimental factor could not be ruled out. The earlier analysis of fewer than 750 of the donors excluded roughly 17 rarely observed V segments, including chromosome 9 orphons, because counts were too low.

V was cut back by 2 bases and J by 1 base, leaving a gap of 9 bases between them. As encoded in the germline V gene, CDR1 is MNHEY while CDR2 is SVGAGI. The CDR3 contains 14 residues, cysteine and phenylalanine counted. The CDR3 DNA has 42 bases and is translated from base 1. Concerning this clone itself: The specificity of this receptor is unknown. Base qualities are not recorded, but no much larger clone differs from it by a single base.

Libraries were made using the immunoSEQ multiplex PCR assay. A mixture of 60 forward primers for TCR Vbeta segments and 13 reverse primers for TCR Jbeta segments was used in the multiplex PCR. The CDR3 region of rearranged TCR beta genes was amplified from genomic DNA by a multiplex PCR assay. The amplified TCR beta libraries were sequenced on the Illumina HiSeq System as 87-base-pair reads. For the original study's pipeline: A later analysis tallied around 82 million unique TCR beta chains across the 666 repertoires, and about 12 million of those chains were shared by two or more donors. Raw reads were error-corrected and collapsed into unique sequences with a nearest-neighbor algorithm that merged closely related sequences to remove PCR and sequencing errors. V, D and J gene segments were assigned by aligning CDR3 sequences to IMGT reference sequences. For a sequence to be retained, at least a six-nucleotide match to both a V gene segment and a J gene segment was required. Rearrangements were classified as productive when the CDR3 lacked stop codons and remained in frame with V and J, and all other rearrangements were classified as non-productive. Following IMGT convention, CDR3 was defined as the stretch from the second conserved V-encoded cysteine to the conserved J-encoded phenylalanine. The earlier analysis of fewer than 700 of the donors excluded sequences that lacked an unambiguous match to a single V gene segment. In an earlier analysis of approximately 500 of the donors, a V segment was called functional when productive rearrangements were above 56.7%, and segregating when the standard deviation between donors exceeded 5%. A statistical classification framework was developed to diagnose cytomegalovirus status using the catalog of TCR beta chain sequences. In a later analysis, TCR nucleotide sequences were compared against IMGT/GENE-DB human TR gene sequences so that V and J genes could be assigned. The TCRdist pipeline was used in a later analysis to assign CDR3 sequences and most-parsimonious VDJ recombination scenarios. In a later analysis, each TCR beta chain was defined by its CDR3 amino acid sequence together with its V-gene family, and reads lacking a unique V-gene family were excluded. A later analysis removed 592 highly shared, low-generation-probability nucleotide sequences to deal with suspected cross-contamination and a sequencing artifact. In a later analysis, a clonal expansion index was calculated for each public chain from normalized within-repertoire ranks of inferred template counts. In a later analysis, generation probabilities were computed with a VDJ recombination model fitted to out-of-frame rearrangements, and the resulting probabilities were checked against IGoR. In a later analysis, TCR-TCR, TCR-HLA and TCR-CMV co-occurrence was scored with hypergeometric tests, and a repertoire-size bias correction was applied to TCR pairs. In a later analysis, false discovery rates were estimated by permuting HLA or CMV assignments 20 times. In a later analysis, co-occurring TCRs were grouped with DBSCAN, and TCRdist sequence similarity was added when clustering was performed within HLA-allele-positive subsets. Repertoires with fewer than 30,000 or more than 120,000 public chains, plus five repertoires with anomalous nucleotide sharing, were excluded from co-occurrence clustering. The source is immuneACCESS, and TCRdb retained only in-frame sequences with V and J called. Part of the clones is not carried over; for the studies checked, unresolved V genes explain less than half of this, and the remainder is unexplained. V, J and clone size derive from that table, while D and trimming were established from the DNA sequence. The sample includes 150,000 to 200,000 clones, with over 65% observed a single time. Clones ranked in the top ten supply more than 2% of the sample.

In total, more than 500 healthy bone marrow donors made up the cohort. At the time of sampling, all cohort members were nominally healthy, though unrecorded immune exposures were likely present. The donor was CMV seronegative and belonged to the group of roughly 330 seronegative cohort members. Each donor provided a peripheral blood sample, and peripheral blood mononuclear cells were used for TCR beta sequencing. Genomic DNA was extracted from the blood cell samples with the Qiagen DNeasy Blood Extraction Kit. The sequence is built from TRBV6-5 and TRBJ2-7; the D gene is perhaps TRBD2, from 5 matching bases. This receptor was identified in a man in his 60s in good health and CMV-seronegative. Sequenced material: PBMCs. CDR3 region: CASSYSRDSYEQYF. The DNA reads TGTGCCAGCAGTTACAGCCGGGATTCCTACGAGCAGTACTTC.